This T cell receptor (beta chain) emerged from a study of blood T cells in healthy people across ages (dated by TCRdb to about 2015). Background on the whole study: In model experiments, template switching captured about one uniquely barcoded TCR beta cDNA molecule for every two T cells. Age-related changes in TCR beta repertoire diversity were measured in the study by deep sequencing normalized with unique cDNA molecular identifiers. The donors were split into four age groups: young (average about 16 years), middle-aged (around 37), aged (roughly 68) and long-lived (approximately 80). Two additional independent replicas of 1 million unique cDNA reads from the same blood draw were analyzed for two donors (one aged 18 to 29 and one aged 80 or older).

For this clonotype: What this receptor recognizes is not known. No base-level quality is on record; no much larger clone is a single base apart.

Donors were under 40 systemically healthy Caucasian individuals from Russia aged about 6 to 100 years. Approximately 10 milliliters of peripheral blood were collected from each donor into EDTA-treated Vacutainer tubes. Ficoll-Paque density-gradient centrifugation was used to isolate PBMCs, with at least 6.5 million per sample. Total RNA, at least 6 micrograms per sample, was extracted from PBMCs with Trizol reagent. The percentages of naive CD45RAhigh/CD27high T cells were determined by flow cytometry on a PBMC aliquot from every donor. Study-wide conclusions, independent of this receptor: Observed TCR beta diversity per million T cells fell roughly linearly with age, and a significant reduction was already apparent by age around 40. Total diversity estimates from one million sequenced T cells were considered lower bounds and underestimates. Compared with the aged group, more naive CD4+ T cells, fewer expanded clones and increased TCR diversity were shown by the long-lived group, suggesting age selection. Conclusive comparison of naive and antigen-experienced compartments was prevented by the profiling of bulk unsorted PBMCs. Because donor CMV infection status was unknown, age-related changes in expanded clonotypes were potentially confounded. A strong correlation was found between observed TCR beta diversity and the percentage of naive T cells measured by flow cytometry.

The library was obtained by 5' RACE. Sequencing was performed on an Illumina HiSeq 2500. The second PCR ran for roughly 7 to 12 cycles and used a J-beta primer mix along with a sample-barcoded 5' primer. Each TCR beta cDNA molecule received a unique molecular identifier from a template-switch 5' adaptor carrying 12 random nucleotides. Each sample yielded at least 3 million CDR3-containing paired-end reads. The Mint cDNA synthesis kit, primed by a TRBC-specific oligonucleotide, was used to synthesize first-strand cDNA from all RNA. After uracil-DNA glycosylase treatment, a first 18-cycle PCR used universal primers M1SS and BC2_uni_R on all cDNA. The original methods were these. For normalization, 1 million high-quality reads, each with a distinct molecular identifier, were randomly selected from each sample. Reads sharing molecular identifiers were discarded rather than binned into consensus sequences. MiTCR, run with a Q25 quality threshold and the strictest error-elimination algorithm, handled CDR3 identification, clonotype clustering and error correction. Lower-bound total TCR beta diversity was estimated with a nonparametric unseen species model using Euler transformation. TCRdb reran the public reads through fastp at Q25 and MiXCR, keeping productive beta chains. Every CDR3 protein is listed once, alongside the most common genes and DNA of its rows. The V and J calls shown here were made by TCRdb, not taken from the authors' results. Here the sample has 750,000 to 950,000 distinct CDR3 sequences; roughly 25% occur a single time. The ten largest clonotypes hold 3% of the sample.

From the cysteine through the phenylalanine, the CDR3 covers 16 amino acids. Just CDR3 DNA is preserved here, 48 bases in frame from base 1. From V the trimming removes 4 bases and from J it removes 2 bases, while the gene matches leave 8 bases of the junction unaccounted for. According to the germline V gene, CDR1 reads SGHRS and CDR2 reads YFSETQ. The data also belong to a second study, concerning T cells of mothers and their children. The second investigation adds: Donors were nine systemically healthy Caucasian individuals: three mothers and their six children. cDNA synthesis consumed the entire amount of extracted RNA, loaded at 1.5 ug RNA in each 15 ul reaction. Sample barcodes and 2-4 random nucleotides were added via the M1S primer in the second PCR. Each mother yielded over 9.5 million TCR beta CDR3 reads and each child 2.5 million to 3.5 million reads. Thymic selection shapes the output of TCR recombination in a similar way in related and unrelated pairs, and inherited differences have a minor effect. Normalized repertoire overlap was always found to be slightly, but never significantly, higher in related mother-child pairs than in unrelated mother-child pairs. No persistent microchimeric T cell clones were detected, at a sensitivity of 80 to 100 clones per million clonotypes. Deep NGS was used in the study to compare the TCR beta repertoires of mothers and children and to look for features that separate related mother-child pairs from unrelated individuals. On average, the children were around 11 +/- 4 years old, while the mothers were 40 +/- 4 years old. After adapters were ligated using NEBNext reagents, the libraries underwent 100+100 nt paired-end sequencing on an Illumina HiSeq 2000. To prevent cross-contamination, the mother and child libraries were prepared a month apart and were sequenced in separate runs. For each donor, between about 450,000 and 2,300,000 distinct TCR beta clonotypes were identified. Naive TCR beta clonotypes were estimated from low-frequency clonotypes matched to each donor's FACS-determined naive share, without sorting.

In this chain, TRBV5-1 is recombined with TRBJ2-1; the central 8 bases match TRBD2. Sequencing used blood. This clonotype was sampled from a boy aged 5-17 years in good health. CDR3 reads: CASSPAFGGAYNEQFF. The nucleotide sequence reads as follows: TGCGCCAGCAGCCCTGCTTTCGGGGGGGCCTACAATGAGCAGTTCTTC.